This record covers a single T cell receptor (beta chain). Its antigen is unknown. The data derive from a study of vaccination and CD4 T cells after COVID-19. Whole-study context: Overlapping peptides of the spike proteins of SARS-CoV-2, HCoV-NL63, HCoV-OC43 and HCoV-229E were used for cell stimulation.

An Oncomine TCR Beta short-read assay was used to sequence the DNA from cultured CD4+ T cells. Genomic DNA was isolated from CD4+ T cells that had been cultured. Via MiXCR, TCRdb re-called the PCR reads, giving one row per CDR3 protein. The sample holds about 10,000 distinct CDR3 sequences, 65% seen once. The CDR3 sequence is 15 residues long. J lost 2 bases, V lost 2 bases, and 1 base had no gene match. CDR1 MNHEY and CDR2 SVGAGI come from the germline V gene. Treatment specified: roughly ten-day PBMC culture with coronavirus spike peptide pools or control peptides (ViraFEST assay). In the ViraFEST assay, peptide-pool expansion preceded TCR sequencing of expanded clonotypes. A half-volume replacement of the medium with fresh IL-2 medium was performed on days 3 and 7.

The receptor was derived from a human donor who had recovered from COVID-19. V and J are TRBV6-5 and TRBJ1-1, with 11 bases fitting TRBD1. Source: CD4+ T cells from blood, cultured in vitro, taken before SARS-CoV-2 vaccination. Here the CDR3 DNA reads TGTGCCAGCAGTTACGGACAGGGGGCAAACACTGAAGCTTTCTTT. Its protein product is CASSYGQGANTEAFF.